Following are 28 T cell receptor beta chains from one sample sequenced in a study of T cell repertoires in cytomegalovirus infection. TCRdb itself ran the reads through MiXCR, one entry per CDR3 protein. Among more than 350,000 distinct CDR3 sequences listed, approximately 33% were seen once. The sample consisted of PBMCs. The receptors come from a human donor in good health (CMV status not recorded). Some clones in this sample may be carry-over from other donors' samples.

In its sample, this clonotype was seen many times. CDR3 in amino acids: CATRPGQGISGANVLTF. CDR3 sequence (DNA): TGTGCCACCAGGCCGGGACAGGGAATCTCTGGGGCCAACGTCCTGACTTTC. V usage is TRBV24-1 and J usage is TRBJ2-6; 9 nucleotides match TRBD1. The CDR3 is 17 amino acids. Germline trimming cut 7 bases from V and 0 bases from J; bases unmatched to any gene: 6. Germline CDR1 KGHDR, CDR2 SFDVKD.

This clonotype was seen more than once but under ten times. One end of the junction varies from germline; a read error may be responsible. J is TRBJ2-7 and V is TRBV7-6; TRBD2 matches at 12 bases. The CDR3 contains 16 residues. Germline loops: CDR1 SGHVS, CDR2 FNYEAQ. CDR3 sequence: CASSLAASGGAYEQSF. The CDR3 nucleotides are TGTGCCAGCAGCTTAGCTGCTAGCGGGGGGGCATACGAGCAGTCCTTC.

A remark on this clonotype: A read error may account for a junction end that differs from germline. The gene calls are TRBV6-5 and TRBJ2-2, with 7 nucleotides matching TRBD1. This CDR3 comprises 15 residues. Germline V gives CDR1 MNHEY, CDR2 SVGAGI. CDR3 region: CASSGDRFLTGELLF. CDR3 nucleotide sequence: TGTGCCAGCAGTGGGGACAGATTCCTTACCGGGGAGCTGTTATTT.

This clonotype was counted only a few times. Since no conserved phenylalanine or tryptophan closes the CDR3, a read error is the likely cause. This chain links TRBV29-1 with TRBJ2-5; D may correspond to TRBD1 or TRBD2 (5 bases each). CDR3 size: 13 residues. Germline V lookup: CDR1 SQVTM, CDR2 ANQGSEA. The germline V and J ends were trimmed by 2 bases and 2 bases, with 9 bases remaining between them. CDR3 region: CSVEIGAQETQYL. For the CDR3, the DNA is TGCAGCGTTGAAATCGGGGCTCAAGAGACCCAGTACTTA.

This clonotype appeared once. The CDR3, as DNA: TGCGCCAGCAGCCTTGACCTGAACACCGGGGAGCTGTTTTTT. Translation: CASSLDLNTGELFF. The rearrangement uses TRBV5-1 and TRBJ2-2; D uncertain. The V gene's germline CDR1 is SGHRS and CDR2 YFSETQ. The V end lost 4 bases, the J end lost 1 base, and 8 bases lay between the germline ends. This CDR3 is built from 14 residues.

This clonotype appeared many times. This chain connects TRBV7-8 to TRBJ1-2; D possibly corresponds to TRBD1 (6 bases). The V gene lost 1 base and the J gene lost 4 bases, with 10 bases spanning the gap. The CDR3 runs 14 residues. Germline CDR1 and CDR2: SGHVS and FQNEAQ. The CDR3: CASSLEAGVYGYTF. The DNA for the CDR3 is TGTGCCAGCAGCTTAGAGGCAGGGGTCTATGGCTACACCTTC.

This chain connects TRBV4-1 to TRBJ2-1; the match to TRBD1 covers 7 bases. The CDR3 is 15 amino acids. The V gene's germline CDR1 is MGHRA and CDR2 YSYEKL. The V and J ends lost 3 bases and 5 bases, in that order; junction bases with no gene match: 7. The CDR3 protein is CASSQPGQTNNEQFF. The CDR3 coding sequence is TGCGCCAGCAGCCAGCCGGGACAGACAAACAATGAGCAGTTCTTC.

About this clonotype itself: A read error may explain this, as a much larger clone is one base away. V usage is TRBV7-6 and J usage is TRBJ2-1, with TRBD2 identical over 12 bases. The germline V gene has CDR1 SGHVS and CDR2 FNYEAQ. CDR3 length: 15 amino acids. CDR3: CASSFTSGGNNEQLF. The CDR3 region has the DNA TGTGCCAGCAGCTTCACTAGCGGGGGGAATAATGAGCAGCTCTTC.

This chain links TRBV19 with TRBJ2-7; D is unclear. The CDR3 consists of 11 residues. From germline, CDR1 is LNHDA and CDR2 SQIVND (reference sequence). CDR3 bases: TGTGCTTGTTCCCGGGCTGGTGAGCAGTACTTC. Residues: CACSRAGEQYF.

Ten or more counts support this clonotype. This chain uses TRBV7-6 with TRBJ2-1; TRBD2 matches 11 bases. The germline V gene encodes CDR1 SGHVS and CDR2 FNYEAQ. CDR3 size: 17 residues. Germline trimming cut 1 base from V and 6 bases from J; bases unmatched to any gene: 8. CDR3 amino acids: CASSLVDGGTSGNEQFF. Written as DNA, the CDR3 is TGTGCCAGCAGCTTAGTGGATGGGGGGACTAGCGGCAATGAGCAGTTCTTC.

The J gene is TRBJ1-1, the V gene TRBV9; D call uncertain. In germline, CDR1 is SGDLS, CDR2 YYNGEE. The CDR3 loop spans 16 amino acids. Deletions cut 3 bases from V and 1 base from J, with 16 bases between. In nucleotides, the CDR3 is TGTGCCAGCAGCGCCGGGGTCTCGCGGGCGAACACTGAAGCTTTCTTT. It translates to CASSAGVSRANTEAFF. Using reference TRBV9 and TRBJ1-1 for the parts outside the CDR3, the full variable domain is DSGVTQTPKHLITATGQRVTLRCSPRSGDLSVYWYQQSLDQGLQFLIQYYNGEERAKGNILERFSAQQFPDLHSELNLSSLELGDSALYFCASSAGVSRANTEAFFGQGTRLTVV.

The table lists this clonotype with many counts. The rearrangement joins TRBV19 to TRBJ2-5; 7 nucleotides agree with TRBD1. After removal of 9 bases from V and 2 bases from J, the junction contained 12 bases not matched to a gene. This CDR3 has 15 residues. Germline V CDR1 and CDR2: LNHDA, SQIVND (reference sequence). CDR3 region: CASRPHPGQQETQYF. In nucleotides, the CDR3 is TGTGCCAGCAGACCTCACCCGGGACAGCAAGAGACCCAGTACTTC.

In its sample, this clonotype was seen a few times. This rearrangement joins TRBV4-3 to TRBJ2-3; 14 nucleotides line up with TRBD2. The V gene end was trimmed by 0 bases and the J gene end by 8 bases; junction bases not matched to a gene: 4. This CDR3 is 16 amino acids long. The germline CDR1 and CDR2 sequences are LGHNA and YSLEER. The CDR3 DNA reads TGCGCCAGCAGCCAAGAGACTAGCGGGGGGGCAGCTACGCAGTATTTT. Its protein product is CASSQETSGGAATQYF.

The rearrangement links TRBV24-1 to TRBJ1-2, with D possibly matching TRBD1 (5 bases). Germline V gene lookup returns CDR1 KGHDR and CDR2 SFDVKD. The length of the CDR3 is 13 residues. The V gene lost 5 bases and the J gene lost 7 bases, with 13 bases spanning the gap. The CDR3 nucleotides are TGTGCCACCAGTGTGGGAGGGACGCCTGGCTACACCTTC. It translates to CATSVGGTPGYTF.

This clonotype was seen ten or more times. The chain recombines TRBV7-2 with TRBJ1-6; D remains unclear. V lost 1 base and J 5 bases, leaving 15 bases between the germline ends. This CDR3 is 17 amino acids long. CDR1 is SGHTA and CDR2 is FQGNSA in the germline V gene. The DNA for the CDR3 is TGTGCCAGCAGCTTAGACAGACCAGGCCAGCATAATTCACCCCTCCACTTT. Its protein product is CASSLDRPGQHNSPLHF.

In the case of this clonotype: Its ends do not fully match the called genes, so a read error is possible. The chain has TRBV4-3 and TRBJ1-4; TRBD1 might be the D (6 bases). The CDR3 contains 16 residues. Germline V gene sequence: CDR1 LGHNA, CDR2 YSLEER. The CDR3 DNA reads TGCCCCAGCAGCCATAATCCTTTAGGGGACATTGAAAAACTGTTTTTT. Translating gives CPSSHNPLGDIEKLFF.

This clonotype appeared a few times. The V gene is TRBV6-1, the J gene TRBJ2-1, with 7 bases fitting TRBD1. V shed 5 bases and J 8 bases; nucleotides not matched to a gene: 3. The CDR3 spans 12 residues. Germline values: CDR1 MNHNS, CDR2 SASEGT. The CDR3 DNA is TGTGCCAGCAGTTTTCAGGGGGATGAGCAGTTCTTC. As protein: CASSFQGDEQFF.

The chain's CDR3 is CASSEGPLGWPQPHSNQPQHF. The CDR3 bases are TGTGCCAGCAGTGAGGGCCCACTAGGGTGGCCGCAACCCCATAGCAATCAGCCCCAGCATTTT. The chain links TRBV2 to TRBJ1-5, with D unresolved. Trimming removed 3 bases at V and 0 bases at J, with 27 bases between. Germline CDR1 reads SNHLY; CDR2 reads FYNNEI. The CDR3 consists of 21 residues. Full variable domain (missing parts from reference TRBV2 and TRBJ1-5): EPEVTQTPSHQVTQMGQEVILRCVPISNHLYFYWYRQILGQKVEFLVSFYNNEISEKSEIFDDQFSVERPDGSNFTLKIRSTKLEDSAMYFCASSEGPLGWPQPHSNQPQHFGDGTRLSIL.

This clonotype was observed many times. The chain combines TRBV7-2 with TRBJ2-7; 9 nucleotides line up with TRBD1. Germline trimming cut 3 bases from V and 1 base from J; bases unmatched to any gene: 7. CDR1 is SGHTA and CDR2 is FQGNSA in the germline V gene. The CDR3 runs 16 residues. The CDR3 DNA is TGTGCCAGCAGCTTTCCCGGGACAGGGTTATCCTACGAGCAGTACTTC. It yields the protein CASSFPGTGLSYEQYF.

This clonotype was seen ten or more times. V gene TRBV25-1 combines with J gene TRBJ1-1; weak D call: TRBD1 (5 bases). The germline V gene has CDR1 MGHDK and CDR2 SYGVNS. The CDR3 extends over 13 amino acids. V lost 7 bases, J lost 0 bases, and 9 bases lay in between. For the CDR3, the DNA is TGTGCCAGCACGGCCAGGGTGAACACTGAAGCTTTCTTT. The encoded protein is CASTARVNTEAFF. The full variable domain, rest sourced from reference TRBV25-1 and TRBJ1-1, is EADIYQTPRYLVIGTGKKITLECSQTMGHDKMYWYQQDPGMELHLIHYSYGVNSTEKGDLSSESTVSRIRTEHFPLTLESARPSHTSQYLCASTARVNTEAFFGQGTRLTVV.

This clonotype was detected only once. The chain combines TRBV19 with TRBJ1-5, with 7 bases that match TRBD1. Trimming took 7 bases from V and 5 from J; bases not matched to a gene: 14. This CDR3 has 16 amino acids. The germline V gene encodes CDR1 LNHDA and CDR2 SQIVND (reference sequence). The CDR3 spells CASIYRPTGTDQPQHF. In DNA form, the CDR3 reads TGTGCCAGTATTTACCGCCCGACAGGGACAGATCAGCCCCAGCATTTT.

This clonotype has more than one count but fewer than ten. This sequence joins TRBV5-4 and TRBJ2-5; tentatively, D is TRBD2 (5 bases). Germline V gene sequence: CDR1 SGHNT, CDR2 YYREEE (reference sequence). CDR3 length equals 13 residues. Trimming stripped 4 bases from V and 5 bases from J, with 12 bases between. The CDR3 here is CASSLAPLETQYF. CDR3 in DNA: TGTGCCAGCAGCCTAGCCCCGCTGGAGACCCAGTACTTC.

This clonotype was detected a few times. The V gene is TRBV25-1, the J gene TRBJ2-1; weak D call: TRBD1 (6 bases). Germline loops: CDR1 MGHDK, CDR2 SYGVNS. The CDR3 has 11 amino acids. With 6 bases removed from V and 10 bases from J, the gap between germline ends came to 10 bases. The CDR3 nucleotides read TGTGCCAGCAGGGCCGGGACAGAGCAGTTCTTC. This codes for CASRAGTEQFF.

This clonotype was counted ten times or more. The chain couples TRBV7-9 to TRBJ2-3; D is uncertain. The CDR3 runs 17 residues. Germline CDR1 is SEHNR and CDR2 is FQNEAQ (reference sequence). V gave up 5 bases and J gave up 5 bases, with 23 bases separating them. CDR3 amino acids: CASSPARLGLVEDTQYF. The CDR3 DNA sequence: TGTGCCAGCAGCCCTGCGAGGCTCGGGCTAGTTGAAGATACGCAGTATTTT.

This clonotype showed up many times. V and J are TRBV19 and TRBJ1-4; no definite D call. The CDR3 is 14 residues long. Germline lookup yields CDR1 LNHDA and CDR2 SQIVND (reference sequence). Trimming removed 8 bases from V and 0 bases from J, with 10 bases in between. The CDR3 sequence: CASVPKATNEKLFF. The CDR3 DNA sequence: TGTGCCAGTGTTCCGAAGGCAACTAATGAAAAACTGTTTTTT.

In its sample, this clonotype was seen many times. The chain joins TRBV7-2 to TRBJ1-6; possible D gene TRBD1, 6 bases. CDR3 length: 16 residues. Per the germline V gene, CDR1 is SGHTA and CDR2 is FQGNSA. Trimming left V 2 bases short and J 10 bases short, with 18 bases between. CDR3 region: CASSLSGQIIRSPLHF. The DNA of the CDR3 is TGTGCCAGCAGCTTATCGGGACAAATAATCCGATCACCCCTCCACTTT.

This chain links TRBV7-9 with TRBJ2-3; 12 positions agree with TRBD2. CDR1 SEHNR and CDR2 FQNEAQ come from the germline V gene (reference sequence). The junction had 5 bases not matched to a gene; V was cut back by 5 bases and J by 5 bases. CDR3 length equals 15 residues. The CDR3 DNA reads as TGTGCCAGCAGCCCAAGACTAGCGGGAGAAGATACGCAGTATTTT. Protein product: CASSPRLAGEDTQYF.

The sample holds a few counts of this clonotype. V gene TRBV12-3 or TRBV12-4 combines with J gene TRBJ2-1, with D possibly being TRBD2 (6 bases). The CDR3 length is 16 residues. Trimming took 0 bases from V and 8 from J, leaving 17 bases between them. The CDR3 sequence: CASSLAGGAVGDEQFF. Here the CDR3 DNA reads TGTGCCAGCAGTTTAGCAGGCGGGGCAGTGGGCGATGAGCAGTTCTTC.